This TCR beta chain comes out of a study of vaccination and CD4 T cells after COVID-19. This sample's treatment: roughly 10-day PBMC culture with coronavirus spike peptide pools or control peptides (ViraFEST assay). The study sequenced cultured CD4+ T cell DNA using the Oncomine TCR Beta short-read assay. TCRdb redid the calling of the PCR reads with MiXCR, one entry per CDR3 protein. The sample has just over 3,500 distinct CDR3 sequences; about 40% are singletons. The V gene lost 7 bases and the J gene lost 9 bases, with 25 bases spanning the gap. The CDR3 length is 14 residues. In germline, CDR1 is SQVTM, CDR2 ANQGSEA. In the case of this clonotype: Its specificity is unknown.

This receptor was obtained from a human donor who had recovered from COVID-19. The source material was CD4+ T cells from blood, cultured in vitro. This rearrangement joins TRBV29-1 to TRBJ2-7; D gene uncertain. Written as DNA, the CDR3 is TGCAGCGCCGAAGTACCACAAAGGTCCGGTGTGCAGTACTTC. Residues: CSAEVPQRSGVQYF.